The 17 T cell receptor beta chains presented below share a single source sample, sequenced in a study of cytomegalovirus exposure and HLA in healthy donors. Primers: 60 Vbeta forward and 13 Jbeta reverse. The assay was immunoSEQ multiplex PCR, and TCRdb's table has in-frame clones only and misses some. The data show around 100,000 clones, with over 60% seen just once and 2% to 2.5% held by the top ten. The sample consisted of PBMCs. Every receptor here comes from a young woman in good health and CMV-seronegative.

The CDR3 protein is CASSFRARQETQYF. CDR3 nucleotides: TGCGCCAGCAGCTTCCGAGCGAGACAAGAGACCCAGTACTTC. This chain connects TRBV10-1 to TRBJ2-5; D is undetermined. The CDR3 runs to 14 residues. Trimming left V 6 bases short and J 2 bases short, with 13 bases between. From germline, CDR1 is WNHNN and CDR2 SYGVQD (reference sequence).

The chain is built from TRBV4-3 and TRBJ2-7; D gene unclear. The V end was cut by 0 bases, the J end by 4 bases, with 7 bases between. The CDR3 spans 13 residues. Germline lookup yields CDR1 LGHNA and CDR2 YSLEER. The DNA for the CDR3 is TGCGCCAGCAGCCAAGATACCCAGTACGAGCAGTACTTC. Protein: CASSQDTQYEQYF.

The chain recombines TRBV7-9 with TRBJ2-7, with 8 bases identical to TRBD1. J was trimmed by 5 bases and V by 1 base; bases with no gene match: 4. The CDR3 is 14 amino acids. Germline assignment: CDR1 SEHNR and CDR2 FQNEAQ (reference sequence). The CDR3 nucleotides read TGTGCCAGCAGCTTAGGGACAGGGCTAAACGAGCAGTACTTC. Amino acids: CASSLGTGLNEQYF.

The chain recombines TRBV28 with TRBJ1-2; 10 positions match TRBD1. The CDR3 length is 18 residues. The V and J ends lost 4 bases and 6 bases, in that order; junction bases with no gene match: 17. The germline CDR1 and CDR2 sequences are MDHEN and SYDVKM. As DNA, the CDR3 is TGTGCCAGCAGTTCCAATCCGCAGGGAGACAGGGGGCGAGATGGCTACACCTTC. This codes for CASSSNPQGDRGRDGYTF.

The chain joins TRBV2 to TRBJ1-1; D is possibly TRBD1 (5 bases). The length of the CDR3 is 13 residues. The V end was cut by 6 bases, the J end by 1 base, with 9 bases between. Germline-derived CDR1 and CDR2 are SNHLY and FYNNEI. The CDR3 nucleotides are TGTGCCAGCAGCTCAGGGAAGAACACTGAAGCTTTCTTT. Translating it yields CASSSGKNTEAFF.

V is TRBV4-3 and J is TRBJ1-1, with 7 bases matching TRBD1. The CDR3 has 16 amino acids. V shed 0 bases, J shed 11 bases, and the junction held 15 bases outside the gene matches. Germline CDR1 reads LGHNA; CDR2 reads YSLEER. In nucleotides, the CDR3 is TGCGCCAGCAGCCAAGATCCGACAGGGCAGCGATCGACGGCTTTCTTT. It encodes CASSQDPTGQRSTAFF.

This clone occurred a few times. The CDR3 region is CASNGLAGEGYEQYF. The CDR3 DNA is TGTGCCAGCAATGGACTAGCGGGAGAGGGGTACGAGCAGTACTTC. V gene TRBV6-1 combines with J gene TRBJ2-7; 13 bases match TRBD2. This CDR3 is 15 amino acids long. In germline, CDR1 is MNHNS, CDR2 SASEGT. V shed 7 bases and J 4 bases; nucleotides not matched to a gene: 7.

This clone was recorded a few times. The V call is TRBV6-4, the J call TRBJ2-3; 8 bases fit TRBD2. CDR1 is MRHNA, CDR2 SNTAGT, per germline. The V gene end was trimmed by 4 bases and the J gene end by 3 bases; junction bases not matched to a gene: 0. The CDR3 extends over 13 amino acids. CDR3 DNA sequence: TGTGCCAGCAGTGCTAGCGGGACAGATACGCAGTATTTT. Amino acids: CASSASGTDTQYF.

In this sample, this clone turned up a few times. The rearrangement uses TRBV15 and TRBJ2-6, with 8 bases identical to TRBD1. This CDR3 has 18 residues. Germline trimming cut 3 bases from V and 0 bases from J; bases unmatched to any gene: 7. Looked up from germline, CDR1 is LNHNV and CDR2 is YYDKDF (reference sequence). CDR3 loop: CATSSLTGASSGANVLTF. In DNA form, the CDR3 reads TGTGCCACCAGCAGTTTGACAGGGGCTAGCTCTGGGGCCAACGTCCTGACTTTC. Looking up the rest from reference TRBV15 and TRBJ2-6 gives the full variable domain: DAMVIQNPRYQVTQFGKPVTLSCSQTLNHNVMYWYQQKSSQAPKLLFHYYDKDFNNEADTPDNFQSRRPNTSFCFLDIRSPGLGDTAMYLCATSSLTGASSGANVLTFGAGSRLTVL.

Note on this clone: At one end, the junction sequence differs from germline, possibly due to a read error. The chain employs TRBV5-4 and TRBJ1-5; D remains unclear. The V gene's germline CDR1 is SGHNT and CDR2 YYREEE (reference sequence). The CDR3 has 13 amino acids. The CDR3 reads CAGSFFGNQPQHF. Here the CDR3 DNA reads TGTGCCGGCAGCTTTTTCGGGAATCAGCCCCAGCATTTT.

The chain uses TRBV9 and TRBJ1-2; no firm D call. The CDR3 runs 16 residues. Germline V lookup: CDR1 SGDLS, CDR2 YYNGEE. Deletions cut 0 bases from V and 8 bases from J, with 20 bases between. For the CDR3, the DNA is TGTGCCAGCAGCGTAGTCCGGACTGTGGACGCCGGGGGCTACACCTTC. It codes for CASSVVRTVDAGGYTF.

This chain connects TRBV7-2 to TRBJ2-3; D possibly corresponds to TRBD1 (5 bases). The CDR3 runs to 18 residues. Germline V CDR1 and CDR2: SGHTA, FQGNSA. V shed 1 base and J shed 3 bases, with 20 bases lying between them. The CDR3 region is CASSLVRGGGVGTDTQYF. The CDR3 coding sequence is TGTGCCAGCAGCTTAGTAAGGGGCGGCGGAGTCGGGACAGATACGCAGTATTTT.

The CDR3 region is CASSVRQGSTDEQFF. The CDR3, as DNA: TGTGCCAGCAGCGTTCGACAGGGGAGTACGGATGAGCAGTTCTTC. The chain carries TRBV9 and TRBJ2-1, with 8 bases aligning to TRBD1. The CDR3 is 15 residues long. J gave up 8 bases and V 2 bases, and 9 bases lay outside the gene matches. Germline loops: CDR1 SGDLS, CDR2 YYNGEE.

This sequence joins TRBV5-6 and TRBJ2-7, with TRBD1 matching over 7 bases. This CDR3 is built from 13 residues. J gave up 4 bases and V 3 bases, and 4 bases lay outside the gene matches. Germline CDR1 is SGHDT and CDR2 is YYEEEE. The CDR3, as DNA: TGTGCCAGCAGCTGGGACAGTCGATACGAGCAGTACTTC. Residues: CASSWDSRYEQYF. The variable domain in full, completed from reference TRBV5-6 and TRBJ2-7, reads DAGVTQSPTHLIKTRGQQVTLRCSPKSGHDTVSWYQQALGQGPQFIFQYYEEEERQRGNFPDRFSGHQFPNYSSELNVNALLLGDSALYLCASSWDSRYEQYFGPGTRLTVT.

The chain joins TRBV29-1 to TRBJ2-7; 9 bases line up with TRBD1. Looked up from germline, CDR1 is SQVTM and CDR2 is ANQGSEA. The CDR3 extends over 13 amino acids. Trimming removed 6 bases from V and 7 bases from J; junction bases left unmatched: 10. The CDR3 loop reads CSVSQGARIEQYF. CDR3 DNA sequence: TGCAGCGTCTCACAGGGGGCGAGGATTGAGCAGTACTTC.

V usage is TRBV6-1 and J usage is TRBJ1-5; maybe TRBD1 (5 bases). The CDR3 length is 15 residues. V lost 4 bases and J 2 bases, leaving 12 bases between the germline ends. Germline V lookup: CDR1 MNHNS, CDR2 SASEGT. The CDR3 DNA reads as TGTGCCAGCAGTGGTTTCGGGGGGGGCAATCAGCCCCAGCATTTT. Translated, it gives CASSGFGGGNQPQHF.

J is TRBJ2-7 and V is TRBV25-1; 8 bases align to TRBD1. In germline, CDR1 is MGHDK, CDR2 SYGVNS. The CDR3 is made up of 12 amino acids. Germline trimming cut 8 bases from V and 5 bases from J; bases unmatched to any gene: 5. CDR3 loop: CASVGQGHEQYF. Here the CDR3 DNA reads TGTGCCAGCGTCGGACAGGGCCACGAGCAGTACTTC.